This TCR beta chain was documented in a study of control samples from healthy donors and cancer patients. Generated by immunoSEQ multiplex PCR, the TCRdb table keeps only in-frame clones and is missing some. The data hold approximately 150,000 clones, with 94% observed a single time. Trimming left V 1 base short and J 2 bases short, with 10 bases between. Germline V gene data show CDR1 as SGDLS and CDR2 as YYNGEE. The CDR3 has 15 residues. This chain uses TRBV9 with TRBJ2-1, with D perhaps TRBD1 (5 bases). The origin of this receptor is a man in his forties in good health. Sequenced material: blood. CDR3 DNA: TGTGCCAGCAGCGTATTTCAGGGCACCTACAATGAGCAGTTCTTC. Amino acid sequence: CASSVFQGTYNEQFF.